The rows below give T cell receptor beta chains drawn from one sample of a study of Graves' ophthalmopathy and Graves' hyperthyroidism. A single record per CDR3 protein comes from TCRdb applying MiXCR to the multiplex PCR reads. The sample contains 620,000 or so distinct CDR3 sequences, 22% of which appear only once. Sequenced: peripheral blood. The receptors originated from a woman aged 18-29 years with stable Graves' hyperthyroidism. Some clones in this sample may be carry-over from other donors' samples. CDR3s include the opening cysteine and the closing phenylalanine or tryptophan. A D gene is named only where the DNA matches it firmly. Expanded clones are given a class, and other clones once, few, many or no size at all.

cdr3_aa,cdr3_nt,d_call,clone_size,v_call,j_call
CSGTGDGYEQYF,TGCAGCGGGACAGGGGATGGCTACGAGCAGTACTTC,TRBD1,many,TRBV29-1,TRBJ2-7
CSASFLAGGRETQYF,TGCAGTGCTAGTTTCCTAGCGGGGGGTAGAGAGACCCAGTACTTC,TRBD2,few,TRBV20-1,TRBJ2-5
CASSLISQNTEAFF,TGTGCCAGCAGCTTAATCTCCCAGAACACTGAAGCTTTCTTT,NA,NA,TRBV7-2,TRBJ1-1
CAISYAEGAGNTIYF,TGTGCCATCAGCTACGCCGAAGGCGCTGGAAACACCATATATTTT,NA,NA,TRBV10-3,TRBJ1-3
CASSIRKVLNTEAFF,TGTGCCAGTAGTATTCGGAAGGTGCTGAACACTGAAGCTTTCTTT,NA,NA,TRBV19,TRBJ1-1
CASSLRSGRTGELFF,TGTGCCAGCAGTTTAAGAAGCGGGAGGACCGGGGAGCTGTTTTTT,TRBD2,NA,TRBV28,TRBJ2-2
CASSPRTAGKPQHF,TGTGCCAGCAGTCCAAGGACAGCTGGGAAGCCCCAGCATTTT,NA,NA,TRBV6-1,TRBJ1-5
CASSLTGGFANYGYTF,TGTGCCAGCAGTTTGACAGGGGGCTTCGCTAACTATGGCTACACCTTC,TRBD1,many,TRBV12-3/TRBV12-4,TRBJ1-2
CAITRDSSRNTEAFF,TGTGCCATCACACGGGACAGCTCCCGGAACACTGAAGCTTTCTTT,TRBD1,NA,TRBV10-3,TRBJ1-1
CASRPPGRTGELFF,TGTGCCAGCAGGCCCCCCGGCCGCACCGGGGAGCTGTTTTTT,NA,many,TRBV28,TRBJ2-2
CASSFGLDQETQYF,TGTGCCAGCAGTTTTGGTCTCGACCAAGAGACCCAGTACTTC,NA,many,TRBV28,TRBJ2-5
CASSPGDIEAFF,TGTGCCAGCAGCCCTGGGGATATTGAAGCTTTCTTT,NA,NA,TRBV28,TRBJ1-1